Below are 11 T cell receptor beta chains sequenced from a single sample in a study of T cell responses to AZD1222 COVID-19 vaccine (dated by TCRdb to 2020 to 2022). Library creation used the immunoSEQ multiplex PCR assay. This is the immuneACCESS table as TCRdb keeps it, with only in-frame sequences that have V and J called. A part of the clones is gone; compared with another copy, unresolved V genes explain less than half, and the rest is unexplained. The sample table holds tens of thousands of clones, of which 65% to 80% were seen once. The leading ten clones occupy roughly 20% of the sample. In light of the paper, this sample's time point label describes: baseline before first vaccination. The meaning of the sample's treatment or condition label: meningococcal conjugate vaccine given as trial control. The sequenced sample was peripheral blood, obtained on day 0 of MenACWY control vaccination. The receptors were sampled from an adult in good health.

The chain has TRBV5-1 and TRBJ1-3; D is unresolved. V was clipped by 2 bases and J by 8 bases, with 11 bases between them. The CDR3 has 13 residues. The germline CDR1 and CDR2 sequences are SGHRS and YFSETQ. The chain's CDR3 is CASSLARGDTIYF. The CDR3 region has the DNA TGCGCCAGCAGCTTAGCGCGGGGTGACACCATATATTTT.

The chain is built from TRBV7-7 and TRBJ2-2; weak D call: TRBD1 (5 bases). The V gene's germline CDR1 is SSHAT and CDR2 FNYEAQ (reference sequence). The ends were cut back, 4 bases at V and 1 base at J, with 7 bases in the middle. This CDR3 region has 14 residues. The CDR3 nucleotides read TGTGCCAGCAGCTCGACAGTGAACACCGGGGAGCTGTTTTTT. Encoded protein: CASSSTVNTGELFF.

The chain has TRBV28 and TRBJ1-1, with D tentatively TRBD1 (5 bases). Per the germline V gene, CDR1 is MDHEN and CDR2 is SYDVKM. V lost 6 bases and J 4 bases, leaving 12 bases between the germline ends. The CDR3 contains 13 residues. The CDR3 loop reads CASSTGPFTEAFF. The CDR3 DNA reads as TGTGCCAGCAGCACGGGACCTTTCACTGAAGCTTTCTTT.

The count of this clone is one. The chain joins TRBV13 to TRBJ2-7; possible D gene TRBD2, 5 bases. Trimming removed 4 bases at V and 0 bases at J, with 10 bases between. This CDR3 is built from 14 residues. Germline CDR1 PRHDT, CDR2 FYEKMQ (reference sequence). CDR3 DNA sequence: TGTGCCAGCAGCTCGACTACTAGCTCCTACGAGCAGTACTTC. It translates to CASSSTTSSYEQYF.

This chain's CDR3 is CASSYTGFSYNEQFF. The CDR3, as DNA: TGCGCCAGCAGCTACACAGGATTCAGCTACAATGAGCAGTTCTTC. The rearrangement links TRBV5-1 to TRBJ2-1; tentatively, D is TRBD1 (5 bases). Trimming cost V 3 bases and J 3 bases, with 13 bases left between them. This CDR3 contains 15 residues. CDR1 and CDR2 from the germline V gene are SGHRS and YFSETQ. The variable domain in full, with the rest retrieved from reference TRBV5-1 and TRBJ2-1, is KAGVTQTPRYLIKTRGQQVTLSCSPISGHRSVSWYQQTPGQGLQFLFEYFSETQRNKGNFPGRFSGRQFSNSRSEMNVSTLELGDSALYLCASSYTGFSYNEQFFGPGTRLTVL.

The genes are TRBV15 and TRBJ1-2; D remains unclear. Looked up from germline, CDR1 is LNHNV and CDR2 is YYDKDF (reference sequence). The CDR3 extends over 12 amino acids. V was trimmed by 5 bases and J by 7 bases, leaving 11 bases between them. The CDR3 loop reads CATSGGVLGYTF. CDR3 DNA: TGTGCCACCAGCGGCGGGGTACTTGGCTACACCTTC. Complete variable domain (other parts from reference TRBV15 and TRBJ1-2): DAMVIQNPRYQVTQFGKPVTLSCSQTLNHNVMYWYQQKSSQAPKLLFHYYDKDFNNEADTPDNFQSRRPNTSFCFLDIRSPGLGDTAMYLCATSGGVLGYTFGSGTRLTVV.

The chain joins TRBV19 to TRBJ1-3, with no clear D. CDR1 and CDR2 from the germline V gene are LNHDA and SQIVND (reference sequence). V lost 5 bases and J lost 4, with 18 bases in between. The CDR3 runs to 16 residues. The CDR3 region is CASSPSTVLGGNTIYF. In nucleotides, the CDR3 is TGTGCCAGTAGTCCATCGACGGTCCTAGGAGGAAACACCATATATTTT.

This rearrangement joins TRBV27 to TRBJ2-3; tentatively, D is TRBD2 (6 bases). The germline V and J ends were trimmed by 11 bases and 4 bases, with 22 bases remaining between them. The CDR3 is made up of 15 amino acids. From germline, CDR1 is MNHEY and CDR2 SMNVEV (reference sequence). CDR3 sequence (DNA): TGTGCCGGTTTGGGCGGGATCAACCAGCCAGATACGCAGTATTTT. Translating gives CAGLGGINQPDTQYF.

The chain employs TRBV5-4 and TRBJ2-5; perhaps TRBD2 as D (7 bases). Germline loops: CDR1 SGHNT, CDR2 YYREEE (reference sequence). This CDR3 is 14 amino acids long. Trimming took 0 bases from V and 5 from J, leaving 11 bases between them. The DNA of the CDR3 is TGTGCCAGCAGCTTGGCGGGGGGCGGGGAGACCCAGTACTTC. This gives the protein CASSLAGGGETQYF.

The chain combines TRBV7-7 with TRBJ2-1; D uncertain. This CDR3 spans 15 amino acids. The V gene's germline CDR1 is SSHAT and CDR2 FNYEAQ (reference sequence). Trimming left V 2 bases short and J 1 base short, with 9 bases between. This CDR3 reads CASSLKIGSYNEQFF. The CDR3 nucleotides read TGTGCCAGCAGCTTAAAAATAGGGTCCTACAATGAGCAGTTCTTC.

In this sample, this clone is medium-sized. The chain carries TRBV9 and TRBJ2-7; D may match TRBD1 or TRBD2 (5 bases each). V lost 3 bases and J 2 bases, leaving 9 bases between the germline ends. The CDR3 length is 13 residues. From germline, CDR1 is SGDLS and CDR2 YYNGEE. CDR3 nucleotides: TGTGCCAGCAGCGGACTGGGGGCCTACGAGCAGTACTTC. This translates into CASSGLGAYEQYF.